A selection of T cell receptor beta chains follows, all from one sample in a study of control samples from healthy donors and cancer patients. Profiled with immunoSEQ multiplex PCR; TCRdb holds only in-frame clones, not every one. The sample shows about 110,000 clones, approximately 90% of them seen only once. Source material: blood. The receptor source for this set is a woman aged 50 to 60 in good health. CDR3s include the opening cysteine and the closing phenylalanine or tryptophan. A D gene is named only where the DNA matches it firmly. Rows give clone size only sometimes, using once, few, many, or a class for an expanded clone.

abundance: NA; j_gene: TRBJ2-2; v_gene: TRBV4-3; d_gene: TRBD2; len: 16; CDR3nt: TGCGCCAGCAGCCAAGAACATGGCGGGAGGGGCGGGGAGCTGTTTTTT; CDR3aa: CASSQEHGGRGGELFF
abundance: NA; j_gene: TRBJ1-1; v_gene: TRBV27; d_gene: TRBD1; len: 19; CDR3nt: TGTGCCAGCGAGCCATTTTTATCAGGGACAGGGTCAGGAGTCACTGAAGCTTTCTTT; CDR3aa: CASEPFLSGTGSGVTEAFF
abundance: once; j_gene: TRBJ2-1; v_gene: TRBV18; d_gene: NA; len: 14; CDR3nt: TGTGCCAGCTCTCAACCCGGGACCTACAATGAGCAGTTCTTC; CDR3aa: CASSQPGTYNEQFF
abundance: NA; j_gene: TRBJ2-5; v_gene: TRBV5-6; d_gene: NA; len: 12; CDR3nt: TGTGCCAGCAGCTTACCCCGAGAGACCCAGTACTTC; CDR3aa: CASSLPRETQYF
abundance: NA; j_gene: TRBJ1-1; v_gene: TRBV27; d_gene: TRBD1; len: 14; CDR3nt: TGTGCCAGCAGGAACAGGGGGAAGAACACTGAAGCTTTCTTT; CDR3aa: CASRNRGKNTEAFF
abundance: NA; j_gene: TRBJ2-2; v_gene: TRBV30; d_gene: NA; len: 13; CDR3nt: TGTGCCTGGAGTGTCGCCCCCGGAAGGGAGCTGTTTTTT; CDR3aa: CAWSVAPGRELFF
abundance: NA; j_gene: TRBJ1-2; v_gene: TRBV6-5; d_gene: TRBD1; len: 15; CDR3nt: TGTGCCAGTACACCCCGGGACAGGGGGGGGAAAGGCTACACCTTC; CDR3aa: CASTPRDRGGKGYTF
abundance: NA; j_gene: TRBJ2-6; v_gene: TRBV6-2/TRBV6-3; d_gene: NA; len: 16; CDR3nt: TGTGCCAGCAGTTACTCGGGGGACTCTGGGGCCAACGTCCTGACTTTC; CDR3aa: CASSYSGDSGANVLTF
abundance: NA; j_gene: TRBJ1-1; v_gene: TRBV6-5; d_gene: NA; len: 14; CDR3nt: TGTGCCAGCAGTCCGTGGGGCGCGAACACTGAAGCTTTCTTT; CDR3aa: CASSPWGANTEAFF
abundance: NA; j_gene: TRBJ2-3; v_gene: TRBV9; d_gene: TRBD2; len: 15; CDR3nt: TGTGCCAGCAGCTTGACTAGCGGCTACACAGATACGCAGTATTTT; CDR3aa: CASSLTSGYTDTQYF
abundance: NA; j_gene: TRBJ2-3; v_gene: TRBV30; d_gene: TRBD2; len: 14; CDR3nt: TGTGCCTGGAGTCCAGCGGGGGGCACAGATACGCAGTATTTT; CDR3aa: CAWSPAGGTDTQYF
abundance: NA; j_gene: TRBJ2-5; v_gene: TRBV7-9; d_gene: NA; len: 13; CDR3nt: TGTGCCAGCAGCCCTTGGACCTCGCTGACCCAGTACTTC; CDR3aa: CASSPWTSLTQYF
abundance: NA; j_gene: TRBJ1-4; v_gene: TRBV7-2; d_gene: TRBD1; len: 19; CDR3nt: TGTGCCAGCAGCACCTCCGACAGGGGGGCCCTTGCAACTAATGAAAAACTGTTTTTT; CDR3aa: CASSTSDRGALATNEKLFF
abundance: NA; j_gene: TRBJ2-1; v_gene: TRBV7-2; d_gene: NA; len: 11; CDR3nt: TGTGCCAGCAGCCCCCGAGGCGAGCAGTTCTTC; CDR3aa: CASSPRGEQFF
abundance: NA; j_gene: TRBJ1-1; v_gene: TRBV20-1; d_gene: NA; len: 14; CDR3nt: TGCAGTGCTAGTGGTGGGAGGGCGAACACTGAAGCTTTCTTT; CDR3aa: CSASGGRANTEAFF
abundance: NA; j_gene: TRBJ2-3; v_gene: TRBV27; d_gene: TRBD1; len: 16; CDR3nt: TGTGCCAGCAGTTTACCCACAGGGGCGGGCACAGATACGCAGTATTTT; CDR3aa: CASSLPTGAGTDTQYF